This T cell receptor beta chain was identified in a study of T cell responses to AZD1222 COVID-19 vaccine. Per germline, CDR1 SQVTM and CDR2 ANQGSEA. Between the trimmed V and J ends, which lost 4 bases and 6 bases, there was a span of 15 bases. CDR3 size: 13 residues. Points from the study as a whole: Following two doses of AZD1222, Spike-specific TCR breadth and depth rose. Donors were chiefly white British, with a greater number of females, and clonal diversity was perhaps underestimated. Baseline seropositivity occurred in only a handful of AZD1222 recipients.

With respect to this clone: Its antigen is as yet unknown.

TCRdb keeps only in-frame clones here, not all; method: immunoSEQ multiplex PCR. The repertoire has fewer than 200,000 clones, almost 95% of them found once; the top ten carry about 9.4%. This sequence was found in an adult in good health. V usage is TRBV29-1 and J usage is TRBJ1-2; D remains unclear. The sample here was peripheral blood, taken on day 0 of AZD1222 vaccination. The CDR3 reads CSVVLDSWDGYTF. The CDR3 DNA reads as TGCAGCGTTGTTTTAGATTCGTGGGATGGCTACACCTTC.